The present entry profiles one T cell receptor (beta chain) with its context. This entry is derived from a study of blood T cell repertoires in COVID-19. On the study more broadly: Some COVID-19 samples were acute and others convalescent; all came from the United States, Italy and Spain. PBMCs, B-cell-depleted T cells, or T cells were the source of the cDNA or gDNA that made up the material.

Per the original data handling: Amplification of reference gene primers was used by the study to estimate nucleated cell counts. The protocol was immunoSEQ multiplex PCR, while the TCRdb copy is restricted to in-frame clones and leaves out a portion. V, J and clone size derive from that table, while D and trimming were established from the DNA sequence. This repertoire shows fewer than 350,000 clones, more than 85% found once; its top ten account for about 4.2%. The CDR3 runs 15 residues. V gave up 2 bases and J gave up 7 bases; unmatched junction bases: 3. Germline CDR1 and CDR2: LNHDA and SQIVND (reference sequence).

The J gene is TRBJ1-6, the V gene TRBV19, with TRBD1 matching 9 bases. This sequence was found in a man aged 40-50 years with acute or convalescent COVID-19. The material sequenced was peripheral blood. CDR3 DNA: TGTGCCAGTAGTATAATCGGGACAGGGAATTCACCCCTCCACTTT. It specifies CASSIIGTGNSPLHF.